One and the same sample provided the 8 T cell receptor beta chains below, sequenced in a study of shared clonotypes between healthy human individuals. The data were produced by immunoSEQ multiplex PCR, yet TCRdb's version contains in-frame clones alone and is incomplete. The repertoire holds about 520,000 clones, 95% to 97% seen once, with nearly 0.065% in the top ten. What was sequenced was naive CD4+ T cells sorted from blood. Subset specified: CD45RA+ positively selected. These receptors came from a woman in her 30s in good health.

The chain joins TRBV7-8 to TRBJ1-2; D is uncertain. This CDR3 contains 15 residues. In germline, CDR1 is SGHVS, CDR2 FQNEAQ. Trimming stripped 0 bases from V and 4 bases from J, with 12 bases between. CDR3 in amino acids: CASSLAGGRIYGYTF. CDR3 in DNA: TGTGCCAGCAGCTTAGCGGGTGGACGGATCTATGGCTACACCTTC.

V is TRBV14 and J is TRBJ2-5; 7 bases agree with TRBD2. The J call may be in error: the DNA end matches TRBJ2-7 better. Germline loops: CDR1 SGHDN, CDR2 FVKESK. The CDR3 has 13 amino acids. This chain's CDR3 is CASSFGGLHEQYF. Written as DNA, the CDR3 is TGTGCCAGCAGCTTCGGGGGGTTACACGAGCAGTACTTC.

The rearrangement uses TRBV10-1 and TRBJ2-3; weak D call: TRBD1 (6 bases). The germline V gene has CDR1 WNHNN and CDR2 SYGVQD (reference sequence). V lost 3 bases and J 1 base, leaving 8 bases between the germline ends. The CDR3 loop spans 14 amino acids. The CDR3 DNA reads as TGCGCCAGCAGTGACAGGGGACGCACAGATACGCAGTATTTT. Translated: CASSDRGRTDTQYF.

The chain combines TRBV7-2 with TRBJ2-4; the D is unclear. Germline loops: CDR1 SGHTA, CDR2 FQGNSA. The length of the CDR3 is 13 residues. V was trimmed by 4 bases and J by 5 bases, leaving 9 bases between them. CDR3 residues: CASSSAAQNIQYF. CDR3 nucleotides: TGTGCCAGCAGCTCGGCGGCACAAAACATTCAGTACTTC.

The chain joins TRBV4-1 to TRBJ1-1; the D is unclear. V was pared by 4 bases and J by 1 base, with 13 bases between. CDR1 and CDR2 from the germline V gene are MGHRA and YSYEKL. The CDR3 has 15 amino acids. The CDR3 coding sequence is TGCGCCAGCAGCCCCTCGGGCGTGAGGAACACTGAAGCTTTCTTT. Protein: CASSPSGVRNTEAFF.

The V call is TRBV18, the J call TRBJ2-5, with TRBD2 matching 13 bases. TRBJ2-7 matches the DNA end more closely, so the J call is doubtful. The germline V gene has CDR1 KGHSH and CDR2 LQKENI. The CDR3 contains 14 residues. DNA for the CDR3: TGTGCCAGCCGGACTAGCGGGAGCGAGTACGAGCAGTACTTC. This gives the protein CASRTSGSEYEQYF.

The chain combines TRBV28 with TRBJ2-2; D is undetermined. Germline V gene sequence: CDR1 MDHEN, CDR2 SYDVKM. The CDR3 consists of 15 residues. V shed 3 bases and J shed 4 bases, with 12 bases lying between them. The CDR3 spells CASSLDQRATGELFF. The CDR3 nucleotides are TGTGCCAGCAGTTTGGACCAGAGAGCCACCGGGGAGCTGTTTTTT.

V gene TRBV18 combines with J gene TRBJ2-5; possible D gene TRBD2, 6 bases. The CDR3 sequence is 15 residues long. V was pared by 1 base and J by 2 bases, with 11 bases between. Germline V gene data show CDR1 as KGHSH and CDR2 as LQKENI. This CDR3 reads CASSPRTNLQETQYF. In nucleotides, the CDR3 is TGTGCCAGCTCACCACGGACTAACCTACAAGAGACCCAGTACTTC. Combining the CDR3 with reference TRBV18 and TRBJ2-5 gives the whole variable domain NAGVMQNPRHLVRRRGQEARLRCSPMKGHSHVYWYRQLPEEGLKFMVYLQKENIIDESGMPKERFSAEFPKEGPSILRIQQVVRGDSAAYFCASSPRTNLQETQYFGPGTRLLVL.